The next 10 T cell receptor beta chains were all read from a single sample in a study of blood T cell repertoires in COVID-19. Clones were sequenced by immunoSEQ multiplex PCR, and TCRdb holds only the in-frame ones, with some missing. The sample shows about 240,000 clones, around 85% of them seen only once. The source material was PBMCs or T cells enriched from blood (not recorded which). These receptors all come from a woman between 40 and 55 years old with acute COVID-19.

The gene calls are TRBV21-1 and TRBJ1-2; the table's D call of TRBD1 was not tested on the DNA. TRBV21-1 counts as a pseudogene. This CDR3 is built from 14 residues. The CDR3 DNA is TGTGCCAGCAGCAACCGGGACAGGGGATCTGGCTACACCTTC. It yields the protein CASSNRDRGSGYTF.

The CDR3 DNA sequence: TGTGCCACCAGTGATTCCGGGACAGGGGACGATACGCAGTATTTT. It yields the protein CATSDSGTGDDTQYF. This chain connects TRBV24-1 to TRBJ2-3; 10 bases are shared with TRBD1. Per germline, CDR1 KGHDR and CDR2 SFDVKD. V was pared by 2 bases and J by 6 bases, with 4 bases of the junction left unmatched. The CDR3 spans 15 residues.

The chain's CDR3 is CASSLGLAELSTDTQYF. CDR3 sequence (DNA): TGCGCCAGCAGCTTGGGTCTAGCGGAGCTCAGCACAGATACGCAGTATTTT. The rearrangement joins TRBV5-1 to TRBJ2-3; TRBD2 aligns across 7 bases. Germline assignment: CDR1 SGHRS and CDR2 YFSETQ. CDR3 size: 17 residues. V shed 0 bases and J 0 bases; nucleotides not matched to a gene: 7.

CDR3 sequence: CASNAFTSGRGYEQFF. The CDR3 nucleotides are TGTGCCAGTAATGCCTTCACTAGCGGGAGGGGGTATGAGCAGTTCTTC. The V call is TRBV19, the J call TRBJ2-1, with 13 bases fitting TRBD2. In germline, CDR1 is LNHDA, CDR2 SQIVND (reference sequence). The length of the CDR3 is 16 residues. V gave up 7 bases and J gave up 8 bases; unmatched junction bases: 11.

V gene TRBV18 combines with J gene TRBJ2-7, with TRBD2 as a possible D gene (5 bases). CDR1 KGHSH and CDR2 LQKENI come from the germline V gene. V was trimmed by 1 base and J by 1 base, leaving 17 bases between them. This CDR3 is built from 17 residues. Here the CDR3 DNA reads TGTGCCAGCTCACCACGAGGGCCCGGGGTTACGTCCTACGAGCAGTACTTC. Translated, it gives CASSPRGPGVTSYEQYF. The whole variable domain, remainder taken from reference TRBV18 and TRBJ2-7, is NAGVMQNPRHLVRRRGQEARLRCSPMKGHSHVYWYRQLPEEGLKFMVYLQKENIIDESGMPKERFSAEFPKEGPSILRIQQVVRGDSAAYFCASSPRGPGVTSYEQYFGPGTRLTVT.

Only one count was recorded for this clone. The rearrangement links TRBV12-3 or TRBV12-4 to TRBJ2-7, with D unclear. With 2 bases removed from V and 2 bases from J, the gap between germline ends came to 7 bases. The CDR3 has 13 residues. For the CDR3, the DNA is TGTGCCAGCAGTTTATTTCAAACCTACGAGCAGTACTTC. Translated: CASSLFQTYEQYF.

The chain couples TRBV27 to TRBJ1-5, with a weak D call TRBD1 (6 bases). V lost 5 bases and J 7 bases, leaving 15 bases between the germline ends. This CDR3 spans 14 amino acids. Germline assignment: CDR1 MNHEY and CDR2 SMNVEV (reference sequence). The CDR3 region is CASSPRGFGQPQHF. In nucleotides, the CDR3 is TGTGCCAGCAGTCCGAGGGGGTTTGGACAGCCCCAGCATTTT.

CDR3 amino acids: CASVRGGGRFNEQFF. CDR3 bases: TGTGCTAGTGTCCGGGGAGGCGGGAGGTTCAATGAGCAGTTCTTC. The chain combines TRBV12-5 with TRBJ2-1; 8 bases are shared with TRBD2. This CDR3 comprises 15 residues. Germline CDR1 is LGHNT and CDR2 is FRNRAP. J was trimmed by 6 bases and V by 7 bases; bases with no gene match: 11.

The chain carries TRBV21-1 and TRBJ1-2; the table's D gene call, TRBD1, was not cross checked with the DNA. TRBV21-1 is a listed pseudogene. This CDR3 spans 11 amino acids. The CDR3, as DNA: TGTGCCAGCAGTGAGGGGGAAAGACGCACCTTC. Residues: CASSEGERRTF.

The rearrangement joins TRBV5-1 to TRBJ1-1, with TRBD1 identical over 7 bases. V lost 1 base to trimming and J lost 4 bases; unmatched junction nucleotides: 4. From germline, CDR1 is SGHRS and CDR2 YFSETQ. The CDR3 loop spans 14 amino acids. This chain's CDR3 is CASSLSPGGTEAFF. The CDR3 nucleotides read TGCGCCAGCAGCTTGTCCCCAGGGGGCACTGAAGCTTTCTTT.